Sequencing of this TCR beta chain was carried out in a study of post-analysis software for immune sequencing data. Findings and limits, study-wide: Normalized Chao1 diversity was significantly lower in multiple sclerosis patients than in controls. With TRBV5-6, TRBV5-1 and TRBV20-1 included, about five TRBV segments were more frequent in patients than in controls.

The library was made from cDNA and included unique molecular identifiers. T cells, about 0.85 to 11 million of them, yielded 500,000 to 600,000 cDNA molecules. MiXCR, run by TCRdb on the PCR reads, gives a single entry per CDR3 protein. The repertoire has about 540,000 distinct CDR3 sequences, 30% to 40% of them found once; the top ten carry about 6%. The V and J ends lost 1 base and 2 bases respectively, with 14 bases between them. Germline V gene lookup returns CDR1 SEHNR and CDR2 FQNEAQ (reference sequence). CDR3 length equals 16 residues. In the case of this clonotype: What it binds is unknown.

Material: blood. The chain employs TRBV7-9 and TRBJ1-2; D call uncertain. The TCR originated in a girl under 18 with multiple sclerosis. The CDR3 here is CASSLGGWGGNYGYTF. The CDR3 bases are TGTGCCAGCAGCTTAGGAGGATGGGGTGGGAACTATGGCTACACCTTC.